This TCR beta chain is drawn from a study of shared clonotypes between healthy human individuals. Overall study results and limits: Having only a few donors restricted how much genetic and exposure-history diversity was captured.

Profiling relied on immunoSEQ multiplex PCR, and the TCRdb table lists in-frame clones only, not all of them. The table has roughly 1,500,000 clones, approximately 98.5% seen once. Germline V gene sequence: CDR1 SGHRS, CDR2 YFSETQ. V gave up 3 bases and J gave up 3 bases; unmatched junction bases: 2. This CDR3 region has 14 residues. Negatively enriched CD4+ T cells were divided by CD45RA into naive and memory. Notes on this clone: Antigen specificity is unknown. Distinct nucleotide sequences in the sample also encode this CDR3.

The sequence came from a man younger than 45 in good health. The material sequenced was naive CD4+ T cells sorted from blood. As for subset: CD45RA+ positively selected. The chain carries TRBV5-1 and TRBJ1-1; 10 bases line up with TRBD1. The CDR3 reads CASSSGTGDTEAFF. The CDR3 DNA sequence: TGCGCCAGCAGCTCCGGGACAGGGGACACTGAAGCTTTCTTT.